A selection of T cell receptor beta chains follows, all from one sample in a study of blood T cells in healthy people across ages. TCRdb reanalysed the 5' RACE reads using MiXCR and keeps one entry per CDR3 protein. Found here are 600,000 or so distinct CDR3 sequences, under 25% of them singletons; the top ten hold roughly 3.4%. Sequencing was carried out using blood. These receptors were collected from a man between 65 and 85 years old in good health. CDR3s include the opening cysteine and the closing phenylalanine or tryptophan. Each record gives: D gene, J gene, V gene, clone size, CDR3 protein, CDR3 DNA. D genes are given only for firm matches. Size tells how often a clone was seen (once, few, many) or the class of an expanded clone, and some rows leave it out.

d_call: NA
j_call: TRBJ2-6
v_call: TRBV6-2/TRBV6-3
clone_size: NA
cdr3_aa: CASSYSRASELSGANVLTF
cdr3_nt: TGTGCCAGCAGTTACTCAAGGGCTAGCGAGCTCTCTGGGGCCAACGTCCTGACTTTC

d_call: NA
j_call: TRBJ1-1
v_call: TRBV29-1
clone_size: few
cdr3_aa: CSARRAGTMNTEAFF
cdr3_nt: TGCAGCGCCCGTAGGGCAGGGACCATGAACACTGAAGCTTTCTTT

d_call: TRBD1
j_call: TRBJ1-5
v_call: TRBV28
clone_size: few
cdr3_aa: CASSRTGGGNQPQHF
cdr3_nt: TGTGCCAGCAGTAGGACAGGGGGAGGCAATCAGCCCCAGCATTTT

d_call: TRBD1
j_call: TRBJ2-7
v_call: TRBV29-1
clone_size: NA
cdr3_aa: CSVVGTGTYEQYF
cdr3_nt: TGCAGCGTTGTCGGGACAGGGACCTACGAGCAGTACTTC

d_call: TRBD2
j_call: TRBJ2-1
v_call: TRBV28
clone_size: many
cdr3_aa: CASSPDTPGGNEQFF
cdr3_nt: TGTGCCAGCAGCCCAGACACACCGGGAGGCAATGAGCAGTTCTTC

d_call: TRBD2
j_call: TRBJ2-1
v_call: TRBV3-1
clone_size: NA
cdr3_aa: CASSQGFGRAYNEQFF
cdr3_nt: TGTGCCAGCAGCCAAGGGTTCGGGAGGGCCTATAATGAGCAGTTCTTC

d_call: NA
j_call: TRBJ2-4
v_call: TRBV20-1
clone_size: few
cdr3_aa: CSAREASRHIQYF
cdr3_nt: TGCAGTGCTAGAGAGGCTAGTCGCCACATTCAGTACTTC

d_call: NA
j_call: TRBJ2-3
v_call: TRBV9
clone_size: NA
cdr3_aa: CASSVGRRTKFPSTDTQYF
cdr3_nt: TGTGCCAGCAGCGTAGGTCGCCGAACCAAATTTCCTAGCACAGATACGCAGTATTTT

d_call: TRBD2
j_call: TRBJ2-1
v_call: TRBV24-1
clone_size: few
cdr3_aa: CATSFGGSFAEQFF
cdr3_nt: TGTGCCACCAGCTTTGGCGGGAGTTTCGCTGAGCAGTTCTTC

d_call: TRBD1
j_call: TRBJ2-7
v_call: TRBV5-1
clone_size: NA
cdr3_aa: CASSSQGAPYEQYF
cdr3_nt: TGCGCCAGCAGCTCACAGGGGGCCCCCTACGAGCAGTACTTC

d_call: NA
j_call: TRBJ1-1
v_call: TRBV5-1
clone_size: few
cdr3_aa: CASSLEFQEGTNTEAFF
cdr3_nt: TGCGCCAGCAGCTTGGAGTTCCAGGAAGGTACGAACACTGAAGCTTTCTTT

d_call: TRBD2
j_call: TRBJ2-5
v_call: TRBV28
clone_size: many
cdr3_aa: CASSFISAGGPETQYF
cdr3_nt: TGTGCCAGCAGTTTCATTTCAGCGGGAGGGCCGGAGACCCAGTACTTC

d_call: NA
j_call: TRBJ2-2
v_call: TRBV21-1
clone_size: NA
cdr3_aa: CASSKSGTSGPNTGELFF
cdr3_nt: TGTGCCAGCAGCAAAAGCGGGACTAGCGGGCCGAACACCGGGGAGCTGTTTTTT

d_call: NA
j_call: TRBJ1-6
v_call: TRBV25-1
clone_size: many
cdr3_aa: CASSESLGFGSPLHF
cdr3_nt: TGTGCCAGCAGTGAATCATTAGGGTTCGGTTCACCCCTCCACTTT

d_call: NA
j_call: TRBJ2-5
v_call: TRBV7-9
clone_size: NA
cdr3_aa: CASSPTWTAVVETQYF
cdr3_nt: TGTGCCAGCAGCCCGACGTGGACAGCCGTAGTCGAGACCCAGTACTTC

d_call: TRBD1
j_call: TRBJ2-3
v_call: TRBV3-1
clone_size: NA
cdr3_aa: CASTRTGYTDTQYF
cdr3_nt: TGTGCCAGCACCCGGACAGGTTACACAGATACGCAGTATTTT

d_call: NA
j_call: TRBJ2-3
v_call: TRBV7-6
clone_size: few
cdr3_aa: CASSLGPGHTDTQYF
cdr3_nt: TGTGCCAGCAGCTTAGGACCCGGACACACAGATACGCAGTATTTT

d_call: TRBD2
j_call: TRBJ2-3
v_call: TRBV7-9
clone_size: few
cdr3_aa: CASSIEPGLGGDTQYF
cdr3_nt: TGTGCCAGCAGCATCGAGCCGGGACTAGGAGGAGATACGCAGTATTTT

d_call: TRBD2
j_call: TRBJ2-1
v_call: TRBV20-1
clone_size: NA
cdr3_aa: CSAVTSERSYNEQFF
cdr3_nt: TGCAGTGCTGTGACTAGCGAGCGCTCCTACAATGAGCAGTTCTTC

d_call: NA
j_call: TRBJ2-1
v_call: TRBV6-1
clone_size: NA
cdr3_aa: CASSALLSYNEQFF
cdr3_nt: TGTGCCAGCAGTGCTCTCCTATCCTACAATGAGCAGTTCTTC

d_call: NA
j_call: TRBJ2-1
v_call: TRBV6-5
clone_size: few
cdr3_aa: CASSYLAYNEQFF
cdr3_nt: TGTGCCAGCAGTTACCTAGCCTACAATGAGCAGTTCTTC

d_call: TRBD1
j_call: TRBJ2-3
v_call: TRBV7-2
clone_size: NA
cdr3_aa: CASSLANYRTGNTDTQYF
cdr3_nt: TGTGCCAGCAGCTTAGCGAACTACCGGACAGGAAACACAGATACGCAGTATTTT

d_call: TRBD2
j_call: TRBJ2-1
v_call: TRBV2
clone_size: few
cdr3_aa: CASSDTVAGGNEQFF
cdr3_nt: TGTGCCAGCAGTGACACGGTAGCGGGAGGCAATGAGCAGTTCTTC

d_call: NA
j_call: TRBJ1-5
v_call: TRBV2
clone_size: NA
cdr3_aa: CASNPQGRNQPQHF
cdr3_nt: TGTGCCAGCAACCCCCAGGGACGCAATCAGCCCCAGCATTTT

d_call: NA
j_call: TRBJ2-5
v_call: TRBV11-2
clone_size: few
cdr3_aa: CASSLVGTYQETQYF
cdr3_nt: TGTGCCAGCAGCTTAGTCGGGACTTATCAAGAGACCCAGTACTTC

d_call: NA
j_call: TRBJ2-5
v_call: TRBV9
clone_size: NA
cdr3_aa: CASSQRLGPPQETQYF
cdr3_nt: TGTGCCAGCAGCCAAAGACTAGGCCCCCCCCAAGAGACCCAGTACTTC

d_call: TRBD1
j_call: TRBJ2-7
v_call: TRBV7-2
clone_size: NA
cdr3_aa: CASSHRQGLSYEQYF
cdr3_nt: TGTGCCAGCAGCCACCGACAGGGCCTCTCCTACGAGCAGTACTTC

d_call: NA
j_call: TRBJ2-1
v_call: TRBV6-1
clone_size: few
cdr3_aa: CASTGEGYEQFF
cdr3_nt: TGTGCCAGCACTGGCGAGGGGTATGAGCAGTTCTTC

d_call: NA
j_call: TRBJ1-6
v_call: TRBV5-1
clone_size: few
cdr3_aa: CASSTDSSYNSPLHF
cdr3_nt: TGCGCCAGTAGCACAGATAGCTCCTATAATTCACCCCTCCACTTT

d_call: NA
j_call: TRBJ2-7
v_call: TRBV28
clone_size: NA
cdr3_aa: CASSPGQAGSYEQYF
cdr3_nt: TGTGCCAGCAGCCCCGGGCAGGCCGGTTCCTACGAGCAGTACTTC

d_call: TRBD1
j_call: TRBJ2-5
v_call: TRBV5-1
clone_size: few
cdr3_aa: CASSSGQAYETQYF
cdr3_nt: TGCGCCAGCAGTTCGGGACAGGCCTACGAGACCCAGTACTTC

d_call: NA
j_call: TRBJ2-3
v_call: TRBV5-1
clone_size: few
cdr3_aa: CASSGSLSSTDTQYF
cdr3_nt: TGCGCCAGCAGTGGGAGTCTCTCCAGCACAGATACGCAGTATTTT

d_call: NA
j_call: TRBJ2-7
v_call: TRBV10-3
clone_size: NA
cdr3_aa: CAIGADPYEQYF
cdr3_nt: TGTGCCATCGGAGCGGACCCCTACGAGCAGTACTTC

d_call: TRBD1
j_call: TRBJ2-1
v_call: TRBV11-3
clone_size: NA
cdr3_aa: CASSSGTGGKDEQFF
cdr3_nt: TGTGCCAGCAGCTCCGGGACAGGGGGCAAAGATGAGCAGTTCTTC

d_call: TRBD2
j_call: TRBJ2-5
v_call: TRBV5-1
clone_size: few
cdr3_aa: CASSSTSGRASETQYF
cdr3_nt: TGCGCCAGCAGCTCCACTAGCGGGAGGGCCTCAGAGACCCAGTACTTC

d_call: NA
j_call: TRBJ2-1
v_call: TRBV2
clone_size: NA
cdr3_aa: CASSERGISGYEQFF
cdr3_nt: TGTGCCAGCAGTGAAAGGGGGATTAGCGGATATGAGCAGTTCTTC

d_call: NA
j_call: TRBJ2-3
v_call: TRBV20-1
clone_size: NA
cdr3_aa: CSAPRDSTDTQYF
cdr3_nt: TGCAGTGCTCCACGGGACTCCACAGATACGCAGTATTTT